This TCR beta chain emerged from a study of T cells after yellow fever vaccination. Findings of the study overall: Abundant clonotypes (contaminants from the bulk population) could be present in FACS-sorted repertoires. A small share of clonotypes appeared in both CD4 and CD8 compartments.

Germline lookup yields CDR1 SGHTA and CDR2 FQGNSA. The junction had 6 bases not matched to a gene; V was cut back by 3 bases and J by 2 bases. This CDR3 is built from 15 residues. Remarks on this clonotype: Antigen unknown.

5'RACE template switching added a universal primer site and UMIs to TCR cDNA. TCRdb fed the 5' RACE reads into MiXCR, producing one record per CDR3 protein. The sample lists about 340,000 distinct CDR3 sequences, around 13% occurring once. The sequence was collected from a young man who received the YFV17D yellow fever vaccine. The chain uses TRBV7-2 and TRBJ2-7, with TRBD2 matching 8 bases. Here the sequenced sample was CD4+ T cells sorted from PBMCs, taken 15 days after the yellow fever booster vaccination. The CDR3 sequence is CASSLYVGGAYEQYF. CDR3 in DNA: TGTGCCAGCAGCTTGTATGTCGGGGGGGCCTACGAGCAGTACTTC.